This T cell receptor (beta chain) was identified in a study of cytomegalovirus exposure and HLA in healthy donors. For the study at large: According to later analysis, the same platform produced the 120 validation and 600 to 800 first-cohort repertoires.

Study findings and constraints: In a later analysis, first-cohort TCR clusters were found to tend to co-occur in the 90 to 150 validation repertoires. A few chains tied to CMV proved CMV antigen-specific in vitro.

A note on this clone: What it binds is unknown.

The protocol was immunoSEQ multiplex PCR, while the TCRdb copy is restricted to in-frame clones and leaves out a portion. Altogether approximately 72,000 clones are present, 90% to 95% being singletons, with the ten largest covering roughly 0.6%. The study drew the donors from its 120-subject validation cohort, separate from the approximately 700-subject first cohort. V lost 7 bases, J lost 7 bases, and 19 bases lay in between. The length of the CDR3 is 14 residues. In germline, CDR1 is SNHLY, CDR2 FYNNEI. Sample: PBMCs. The V call is TRBV2, the J call TRBJ1-2; D gene unclear. The receptor was derived from a woman under 30 in good health and CMV-seronegative. Written as DNA, the CDR3 is TGTGCCAGCAACCTAGACCACGGATCAGCTGGCTACACCTTC. Protein: CASNLDHGSAGYTF.